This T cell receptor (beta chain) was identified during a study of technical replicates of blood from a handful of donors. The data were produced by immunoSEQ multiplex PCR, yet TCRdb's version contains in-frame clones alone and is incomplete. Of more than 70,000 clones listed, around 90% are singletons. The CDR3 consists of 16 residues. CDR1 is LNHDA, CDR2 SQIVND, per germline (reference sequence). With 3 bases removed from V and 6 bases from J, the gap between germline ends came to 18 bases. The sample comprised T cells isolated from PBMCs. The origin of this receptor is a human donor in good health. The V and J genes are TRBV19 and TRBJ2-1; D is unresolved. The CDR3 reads CASSILLSYLFNEQFF. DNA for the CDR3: TGTGCCAGTAGTATCCTGCTGTCCTATCTTTTCAATGAGCAGTTCTTC. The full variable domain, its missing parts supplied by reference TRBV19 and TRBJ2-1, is DGGITQSPKYLFRKEGQNVTLSCEQNLNHDAMYWYRQDPGQGLRLIYYSQIVNDFQKGDIAEGYSVSREKKESFPLTVTSAQKNPTAFYLCASSILLSYLFNEQFFGPGTRLTVL.